Listed below are T cell receptor beta chains from one sample, sequenced in a study of beta chain features in type 1 diabetes. Profiled with immunoSEQ multiplex PCR; TCRdb holds only in-frame clones, not every one. The sample includes about 390,000 clones, around 10% seen only once; the top ten take about 0.6%. Sequenced: central memory CD4+ T cells from blood. Source of these receptors: a man in his thirties or forties with type 1 diabetes. Each CDR3 is given with its conserved first and last residue. The D gene is left open where the match is weak. Only some rows state a clone size, as once, few, many or a class for expanded clones.

J gene: TRBJ1-1
D gene: -
clone size: few
V gene: TRBV4-3
CDR3 length: 14
CDR3 DNA: TGCGCCAGCAGCCAAGGTCCCGCGGACACTGAAGCTTTCTTT
CDR3 protein: CASSQGPADTEAFF

J gene: TRBJ1-1
D gene: -
clone size: -
V gene: TRBV6-1
CDR3 length: 15
CDR3 DNA: TGTGCCAGCACCGAATGGGGGTACATGAACACTGAAGCTTTCTTT
CDR3 protein: CASTEWGYMNTEAFF

J gene: TRBJ1-2
D gene: -
clone size: few
V gene: TRBV10-2
CDR3 length: 15
CDR3 DNA: TGCGCCAGCAGTGAGTTCCGGGACGGAGTGCTTGGCTACACCTTC
CDR3 protein: CASSEFRDGVLGYTF

J gene: TRBJ2-3
D gene: -
clone size: -
V gene: TRBV11-2
CDR3 length: 14
CDR3 DNA: TGTGCCAGCAGCTTAATTAAAAATAGGGATACGCAGTATTTT
CDR3 protein: CASSLIKNRDTQYF

J gene: TRBJ2-1
D gene: -
clone size: few
V gene: TRBV5-1
CDR3 length: 17
CDR3 DNA: TGCGCCAGCAGCTTGTCTTTACGGGGTAGCTCCTACAATGAGCAGTTCTTC
CDR3 protein: CASSLSLRGSSYNEQFF

J gene: TRBJ2-1
D gene: TRBD2
clone size: many
V gene: TRBV9
CDR3 length: 17
CDR3 DNA: TGTGCCAGCAGCGTAGAAGGTGGACTAGCGGGACTCAATGAGCAGTTCTTC
CDR3 protein: CASSVEGGLAGLNEQFF

J gene: TRBJ1-1
D gene: TRBD1
clone size: -
V gene: TRBV5-4
CDR3 length: 15
CDR3 DNA: TGTGCCAGCAGCCGACAGGGGACCTTGAACACTGAAGCTTTCTTT
CDR3 protein: CASSRQGTLNTEAFF

J gene: TRBJ2-3
D gene: TRBD2
clone size: few
V gene: TRBV30
CDR3 length: 16
CDR3 DNA: TGTGCCTGGAGTGAGGGACTAGCGGGCAGCACAGATACGCAGTATTTT
CDR3 protein: CAWSEGLAGSTDTQYF

J gene: TRBJ1-1
D gene: -
clone size: -
V gene: TRBV6-1
CDR3 length: 14
CDR3 DNA: TGTGCCAGCAGTGATACAGACAGGATTGCTGAAGCTTTCTTT
CDR3 protein: CASSDTDRIAEAFF

J gene: TRBJ2-1
D gene: TRBD1
clone size: -
V gene: TRBV5-8
CDR3 length: 15
CDR3 DNA: TGTGCCAGCAGCTTGCTAGGACAGGGCTACAATGAGCAGTTCTTC
CDR3 protein: CASSLLGQGYNEQFF

J gene: TRBJ1-4
D gene: -
clone size: -
V gene: TRBV6-1
CDR3 length: 14
CDR3 DNA: TGTGCCAGCAGTGAAGCGGACTACCTTGAAAAACTGTTTTTT
CDR3 protein: CASSEADYLEKLFF

J gene: TRBJ1-2
D gene: -
clone size: -
V gene: TRBV4-3
CDR3 length: 13
CDR3 DNA: TGCGCCAGCAGCCAAGACATAAGCTATGGCTACACCTTC
CDR3 protein: CASSQDISYGYTF

J gene: TRBJ2-1
D gene: -
clone size: -
V gene: TRBV5-1
CDR3 length: 12
CDR3 DNA: TGCGCCAGCAGCTTGGTCAGCAATGAGCAGTTCTTC
CDR3 protein: CASSLVSNEQFF

J gene: TRBJ2-7
D gene: -
clone size: -
V gene: TRBV4-3
CDR3 length: 15
CDR3 DNA: TGCGCCAGCAGCCAATCTCTTCAGGAATCCTACGAGCAGTACTTC
CDR3 protein: CASSQSLQESYEQYF

J gene: TRBJ2-3
D gene: -
clone size: -
V gene: TRBV28
CDR3 length: 16
CDR3 DNA: TGTGCCAGCAGTTTAAGACTGCCTTTAGACACAGATACGCAGTATTTT
CDR3 protein: CASSLRLPLDTDTQYF

J gene: TRBJ2-5
D gene: -
clone size: many
V gene: TRBV19
CDR3 length: 13
CDR3 DNA: TGTGCCAGTAGTATTCGACAGGAAGAGACCCAGTACTTC
CDR3 protein: CASSIRQEETQYF